This paragraph reports one T cell receptor beta chain. The CDR3 runs 17 residues. Germline lookup yields CDR1 MNHNY and CDR2 SVGAGI (reference sequence). Unmatched junction bases numbered 11, after V lost 5 bases and J lost 1 base. This sample stems from a study of T cell responses to AZD1222 COVID-19 vaccine. The repertoire was sequenced with immunoSEQ multiplex PCR; TCRdb's copy has only in-frame clones and lacks some. The sample consists of 100,000 to 150,000 clones, 80% to 90% of them appearing once. The chain has TRBV6-6 and TRBJ2-7; 10 bases are shared with TRBD1. Sequenced here: peripheral blood, sampled on day 0 of AZD1222 vaccination. The receptor comes from an adult in good health. The CDR3 here is CASSRTGGKSASYEQYF. CDR3 coding DNA: TGTGCCAGCAGTCGGACAGGGGGAAAATCAGCATCCTACGAGCAGTACTTC.